The 26 T cell receptor beta chains reported below all come from one sample, sequenced in a study of cytomegalovirus exposure and HLA in healthy donors. PCR was performed using 60 Vbeta and 13 Jbeta primers. Here immunoSEQ multiplex PCR was the method, and the copy in TCRdb shows in-frame clones only, minus some. This table holds about 130,000 clones, roughly 63% found once. The sample consisted of PBMCs. The source of these receptors is a man younger than 45 in good health and CMV-seropositive.

A single count supports this clone. This rearrangement joins TRBV11-3 to TRBJ2-5; 13 bases are a match to TRBD2. There are 15 residues in the CDR3. Germline V gene lookup returns CDR1 SGHNT and CDR2 YENEEA. V lost 3 bases to trimming and J lost 2 bases; unmatched junction nucleotides: 0. This CDR3 reads CASSLGLAGQETQYF. Written as DNA, the CDR3 is TGTGCCAGCAGCTTGGGACTAGCGGGACAAGAGACCCAGTACTTC.

The chain joins TRBV7-6 to TRBJ2-1, with a possible D match to TRBD2 (7 bases). V lost 5 bases, J lost 2 bases, and 19 bases lay in between. CDR1 is SGHVS, CDR2 FNYEAQ, per germline. This CDR3 comprises 17 residues. CDR3 in DNA: TGTGCCAGCAGCGAGGGGGGGCTCAAAACCACCTACAATGAGCAGTTCTTC. Translation: CASSEGGLKTTYNEQFF. The variable domain in full, completed from reference TRBV7-6 and TRBJ2-1, reads GAGVSQSPRYKVTKRGQDVALRCDPISGHVSLYWYRQALGQGPEFLTYFNYEAQQDKSGLPNDRFSAERPEGSISTLTIQRTEQRDSAMYRCASSEGGLKTTYNEQFFGPGTRLTVL.

This clone appeared a single time. The genes are TRBV5-1 and TRBJ2-3; 10 bases match TRBD2. CDR1 is SGHRS and CDR2 is YFSETQ in the germline V gene. This CDR3 region has 17 residues. V lost 0 bases and J lost 6; bases outside the gene matches: 10. The CDR3 sequence: CASSLAITSGNLDTQYF. The CDR3 nucleotides are TGCGCCAGCAGCTTGGCCATAACTAGCGGGAACCTTGATACGCAGTATTTT.

CDR3 DNA: TGTGCCAGCAGTTACGCGACAGGGCCTGGAAACACCATATATTTT. Translated, it gives CASSYATGPGNTIYF. The chain joins TRBV6-6 to TRBJ1-3; 7 bases are a match to TRBD1. V dropped 2 bases and J dropped 2; count of bases not matched to a gene: 3. Germline CDR1 reads MNHNY; CDR2 reads SVGAGI (reference sequence). The CDR3 extends over 15 amino acids.

The chain has TRBV13 and TRBJ2-2, with a weak D call TRBD2 (5 bases). This CDR3 contains 13 residues. V was pared by 7 bases and J by 7 bases, with 13 bases between. Per the germline V gene, CDR1 is PRHDT and CDR2 is FYEKMQ (reference sequence). In DNA form, the CDR3 reads TGTGCCAGCACCCCACTAGTTGTCGGGGAGCTGTTTTTT. This translates into CASTPLVVGELFF.

The CDR3 bases are TGTGCCAGAAGCCCGGGAGTTGGGGGGTCAGGAAACACCATATATTTT. Its protein product is CARSPGVGGSGNTIYF. The chain links TRBV5-3 to TRBJ1-3; perhaps TRBD1 as D (5 bases). TRBV5-3 is labeled an ORF, and its function is uncertain. This CDR3 is built from 16 residues. V was trimmed by 4 bases and J by 4 bases, leaving 18 bases between them.

This clone has more than one count but fewer than ten. V usage is TRBV10-3 and J usage is TRBJ1-1; no reliable D call. In germline, CDR1 is ENHRY, CDR2 SYGVKD. The CDR3 totals 12 residues. Deletions cut 6 bases from V and 2 bases from J, with 7 bases between. The CDR3 region has the DNA TGTGCCATCAGCGTGTCCAACACTGAAGCTTTCTTT. Translation: CAISVSNTEAFF.

The chain uses TRBV5-1 and TRBJ2-1, with TRBD1 identical over 8 bases. The CDR3 is 16 residues long. J gave up 4 bases and V 4 bases, and 10 bases lay outside the gene matches. Germline CDR1 is SGHRS and CDR2 is YFSETQ. CDR3 region: CASSPVGQGGYNEQFF. The CDR3 DNA reads TGCGCCAGCAGCCCCGTAGGACAGGGTGGTTACAATGAGCAGTTCTTC.

The J gene is TRBJ2-2, the V gene TRBV5-4; 15 nucleotides align to TRBD2. Germline CDR1 SGHNT, CDR2 YYREEE (reference sequence). Trimming cost V 3 bases and J 6 bases; bases outside gene matches: 3. The CDR3 contains 16 residues. CDR3 in amino acids: CASSWGLAGGPGELFF. The DNA for the CDR3 is TGTGCCAGCAGCTGGGGACTAGCGGGAGGTCCCGGGGAGCTGTTTTTT. The entire variable domain, with the rest obtained from reference TRBV5-4 and TRBJ2-2, is as follows: ETGVTQSPTHLIKTRGQQVTLRCSSQSGHNTVSWYQQALGQGPQFIFQYYREEENGRGNFPPRFSGLQFPNYSSELNVNALELDDSALYLCASSWGLAGGPGELFFGEGSRLTVL.

This clone turned up a few times. The chain carries TRBV28 and TRBJ2-7; 9 bases agree with TRBD1. This CDR3 is 15 amino acids long. V gave up 5 bases and J gave up 5 bases; unmatched junction bases: 10. Germline-derived CDR1 and CDR2 are MDHEN and SYDVKM. In nucleotides, the CDR3 is TGTGCCAGCAGTCTCTTTGGGACAGGGTACCACGAGCAGTACTTC. Its protein is CASSLFGTGYHEQYF. Looking up the rest from reference TRBV28 and TRBJ2-7 gives the full variable domain: DVKVTQSSRYLVKRTGEKVFLECVQDMDHENMFWYRQDPGLGLRLIYFSYDVKMKEKGDIPEGYSVSREKKERFSLILESASTNQTSMYLCASSLFGTGYHEQYFGPGTRLTVT.

The chain links TRBV7-8 to TRBJ1-3, with 7 bases identical to TRBD1. The germline V gene has CDR1 SGHVS and CDR2 FQNEAQ. With V trimmed by 5 bases and J by 0 bases, 4 bases remained unmatched. This CDR3 contains 15 residues. CDR3 coding DNA: TGTGCCAGCAGCCGACAGGGCATCTCTGGAAACACCATATATTTT. Its protein product is CASSRQGISGNTIYF. The whole variable domain, remainder taken from reference TRBV7-8 and TRBJ1-3, is GAGVSQSPRYKVAKRGQDVALRCDPISGHVSLFWYQQALGQGPEFLTYFQNEAQLDKSGLPSDRFFAERPEGSVSTLKIQRTQQEDSAVYLCASSRQGISGNTIYFGEGSWLTVV.

This clone was seen once. V usage is TRBV7-3 and J usage is TRBJ2-5; TRBD1 is a possible D gene (6 bases). Trimming pared 1 base from V and 7 bases from J, leaving 16 bases between. CDR3 size: 15 residues. Germline loops: CDR1 SGHTA, CDR2 FQGTGA. CDR3 sequence: CASSLSGGLDGTQYF. The CDR3 DNA reads TGTGCCAGCAGCTTAAGTGGGGGCTTAGACGGGACCCAGTACTTC.

V gene TRBV15 combines with J gene TRBJ1-1; unclear D gene. The V end lost 4 bases, the J end lost 11 bases, and 17 bases lay between the germline ends. CDR3 length: 13 residues. Germline loops: CDR1 LNHNV, CDR2 YYDKDF (reference sequence). The CDR3 region has the DNA TGTGCCACCAGCACCCCGTTGAGTTTGAGGGCTTTCTTT. Encoded protein: CATSTPLSLRAFF. Full variable domain (remainder filled in from reference TRBV15 and TRBJ1-1): DAMVIQNPRYQVTQFGKPVTLSCSQTLNHNVMYWYQQKSSQAPKLLFHYYDKDFNNEADTPDNFQSRRPNTSFCFLDIRSPGLGDTAMYLCATSTPLSLRAFFGQGTRLTVV.

The chain combines TRBV18 with TRBJ2-1, with TRBD1 matching over 9 bases. Germline V lookup: CDR1 KGHSH, CDR2 LQKENI. The CDR3 runs 16 residues. V lost 2 bases to trimming and J lost 8 bases; unmatched junction nucleotides: 10. Here the CDR3 DNA reads TGTGCCAGCTCACCAGCGACGGGACAGGGAATGGATGAGCAGTTCTTC. It translates to CASSPATGQGMDEQFF.

The chain's CDR3 is CSAEQGDFTEAFF. As DNA, the CDR3 is TGCAGCGCCGAACAGGGGGATTTCACTGAAGCTTTCTTT. The V gene is TRBV29-1, the J gene TRBJ1-1; 8 positions match TRBD1. The germline V gene encodes CDR1 SQVTM and CDR2 ANQGSEA. CDR3 length equals 13 residues. J lost 4 bases, V lost 7 bases, and 8 bases had no gene match.

The rearrangement joins TRBV4-3 to TRBJ2-7; possible D gene TRBD2, 7 bases. Germline V gene lookup returns CDR1 LGHNA and CDR2 YSLEER. The CDR3 spans 16 residues. Trimming cost V 0 bases and J 3 bases, with 15 bases left between them. The CDR3 coding sequence is TGCGCCAGCAGCCAAGACTGGGGGGGCCGGTTCTACGAGCAGTACTTC. Its protein product is CASSQDWGGRFYEQYF.

This clone was observed once. The chain has TRBV4-1 and TRBJ1-2; 12 bases fit TRBD1. The V gene's germline CDR1 is MGHRA and CDR2 YSYEKL. The CDR3 spans 17 residues. V trimming: 0 bases; J trimming: 7 bases; junction bases outside the gene matches: 9. The CDR3 DNA sequence: TGCGCCAGCAGCCAAGATATATGGGACAGGGGGCTCGTTGGCTACACCTTC. Protein product: CASSQDIWDRGLVGYTF.

The rearrangement joins TRBV7-2 to TRBJ1-5; TRBD1 agrees at 8 bases. Per the germline V gene, CDR1 is SGHTA and CDR2 is FQGNSA. Germline trimming cut 3 bases from V and 6 bases from J; bases unmatched to any gene: 7. This CDR3 region has 15 residues. CDR3 protein: CASSFGTGKGQPQHF. The CDR3 region has the DNA TGTGCCAGCAGCTTCGGGACAGGCAAGGGTCAGCCCCAGCATTTT. The full variable domain, in which reference TRBV7-2 and TRBJ1-5 provide the parts outside the CDR3, is GAGVSQSPSNKVTEKGKDVELRCDPISGHTALYWYRQSLGQGLEFLIYFQGNSAPDKSGLPSDRFSAERTGGSVSTLTIQRTQQEDSAVYLCASSFGTGKGQPQHFGDGTRLSIL.

The chain combines TRBV28 with TRBJ1-4, with D tentatively TRBD1 (5 bases). CDR1 MDHEN and CDR2 SYDVKM come from the germline V gene. This CDR3 comprises 14 residues. V lost 7 bases and J 6 bases, leaving 15 bases between the germline ends. The chain's CDR3 is CASKRGGKDEKLFF. The DNA of the CDR3 is TGTGCCAGCAAGAGGGGAGGAAAGGATGAAAAACTGTTTTTT.

The chain has TRBV21-1 and TRBJ2-1; TRBD2, as called in the table, went unchecked against the DNA. TRBV21-1 is labeled a pseudogene. The CDR3 consists of 15 residues. The CDR3 region is CASRGGLPYGGEQFF. The DNA of the CDR3 is TGTGCCAGCAGGGGGGGACTTCCCTACGGCGGTGAGCAGTTCTTC.

The rearrangement links TRBV19 to TRBJ1-5; D gene unclear. CDR3 size: 12 residues. Trimming took 4 bases from V and 7 from J, leaving 8 bases between them. Germline loops: CDR1 LNHDA, CDR2 SQIVND (reference sequence). As DNA, the CDR3 is TGTGCCAGTAGTAAGAGGCCGCAGCCCCAGCATTTT. Its protein is CASSKRPQPQHF.

The chain employs TRBV4-1 and TRBJ2-6; the match to TRBD1 covers 12 bases. Germline V lookup: CDR1 MGHRA, CDR2 YSYEKL. The CDR3 extends over 18 amino acids. Trimming at V came to 2 bases and at J to 3 bases, leaving 5 bases not matched to a gene. This chain's CDR3 is CASSQTGTGGVGANVLTF. CDR3 bases: TGCGCCAGCAGCCAAACCGGGACAGGGGGCGTTGGGGCCAACGTCCTGACTTTC.

The chain employs TRBV6-6 and TRBJ2-7; perhaps TRBD1 as D (5 bases). This CDR3 spans 13 amino acids. Trimming pared 0 bases from V and 9 bases from J, leaving 12 bases between. The germline gives CDR1 MNHNY, CDR2 SVGAGI (reference sequence). This CDR3 reads CASSYSLQGGQYF. The CDR3 bases are TGTGCCAGCAGTTACTCGTTGCAGGGCGGGCAGTACTTC.

The genes are TRBV7-2 and TRBJ2-5; TRBD1 matches at 8 bases. The CDR3 totals 16 residues. The germline CDR1 and CDR2 sequences are SGHTA and FQGNSA. V gave up 4 bases and J gave up 6 bases; unmatched junction bases: 13. The CDR3 region has the DNA TGTGCCAGCAGCTGGACGATAAGGACAGGGAGGAAGACCCAGTACTTC. This codes for CASSWTIRTGRKTQYF.

The chain carries TRBV7-2 and TRBJ1-1, with D tentatively TRBD1 (6 bases). From germline, CDR1 is SGHTA and CDR2 FQGNSA. V was cut by 1 base and J by 11 bases, with 14 bases left in between. The CDR3 covers 13 residues. CDR3 sequence: CASSLVRQGKAFF. The CDR3 DNA follows: TGTGCCAGCAGCTTAGTCCGGCAGGGGAAGGCTTTCTTT.

The chain couples TRBV21-1 to TRBJ2-5; the table's D call, TRBD2, was not checked against the DNA. TRBV21-1 is termed a pseudogene. This CDR3 region has 16 residues. The CDR3 reads CATRQRWGGSMETQYF. CDR3 DNA: TGTGCCACCCGACAAAGATGGGGAGGGAGCATGGAGACCCAGTACTTC.